A single sample is the source of the 29 T cell receptor beta chains below, sequenced in a study of siplizumab effects on memory and regulatory T cells (dated by TCRdb to the late 2010s). Library preparation used the immunoSEQ multiplex PCR assay. TCRdb carries this immuneACCESS record with in-frame sequences only. Its versions omit some clonotypes, under half of them owing to an unresolved V gene in the studies checked, with the rest unexplained. The sample records 65,000 to 70,000 clones, approximately 88% of which are singletons. Together, the top ten hold approximately 1.7% of the sample. Sequences were obtained from Tregs sorted from blood. The receptors shown here come from a human donor in good health.

The genes are TRBV30 and TRBJ1-3; no definite D call. V shed 5 bases and J shed 3 bases, with 8 bases lying between them. The CDR3 covers 12 residues. The germline CDR1 and CDR2 sequences are GTSNPN and SVGIG (reference sequence). The CDR3 reads CAWGPVGNTIYF. Here the CDR3 DNA reads TGTGCCTGGGGCCCAGTTGGAAACACCATATATTTT.

The table lists this clone with a few counts. At the DNA level, this CDR3 is encoded by other sequences in the same sample as well. The chain links TRBV27 to TRBJ2-4; 7 positions agree with TRBD1. J gave up 6 bases and V 6 bases, and 5 bases lay outside the gene matches. Germline V gives CDR1 MNHEY, CDR2 SMNVEV (reference sequence). The length of the CDR3 is 13 residues. CDR3 amino acids: CASRQAGGNIQYF. CDR3 sequence (DNA): TGTGCCAGCAGACAAGCAGGGGGAAACATTCAGTACTTC.

The chain combines TRBV29-1 with TRBJ1-4; no firm D call. The V gene's germline CDR1 is SQVTM and CDR2 ANQGSEA. This CDR3 is built from 13 residues. Trimming pared 3 bases from V and 10 bases from J, leaving 15 bases between. This CDR3 is CSVEDPGGGKLFF. For the CDR3, the DNA is TGCAGCGTTGAGGACCCCGGCGGCGGAAAACTGTTTTTT.

The V call is TRBV12-5, the J call TRBJ2-1; TRBD2 is a possible D gene (5 bases). Trimming left V 4 bases short and J 0 bases short, with 13 bases between. Germline CDR1 is LGHNT and CDR2 is FRNRAP. The CDR3 runs 16 residues. This chain's CDR3 is CASGSSADFSYNEQFF. The CDR3 DNA follows: TGTGCTAGTGGTTCTTCCGCGGACTTCTCCTACAATGAGCAGTTCTTC.

The chain joins TRBV18 to TRBJ2-7; 8 bases are a match to TRBD1. Germline V gene lookup returns CDR1 KGHSH and CDR2 LQKENI. The CDR3 consists of 16 residues. The J segment lost 3 bases and the V segment lost 4 bases, leaving 11 bases of the junction unmatched. The CDR3 DNA reads TGTGCCAGCTCACTTCGCCGGGACAGGTTCGTCTACGAGCAGTACTTC. Amino acid sequence: CASSLRRDRFVYEQYF. Full variable domain (rest looked up from reference TRBV18 and TRBJ2-7): NAGVMQNPRHLVRRRGQEARLRCSPMKGHSHVYWYRQLPEEGLKFMVYLQKENIIDESGMPKERFSAEFPKEGPSILRIQQVVRGDSAAYFCASSLRRDRFVYEQYFGPGTRLTVT.

V usage is TRBV5-1 and J usage is TRBJ2-7, with 10 positions matching TRBD1. The germline V gene encodes CDR1 SGHRS and CDR2 YFSETQ. The CDR3 runs 15 residues. V dropped 3 bases and J dropped 4; count of bases not matched to a gene: 7. As DNA, the CDR3 is TGCGCCAGCAGCTCGCCGGGACAGGGGAAATACGAGCAGTACTTC. This encodes CASSSPGQGKYEQYF.

V and J are TRBV4-1 and TRBJ2-2; 14 bases are shared with TRBD2. With V trimmed by 0 bases and J by 6 bases, 9 bases remained unmatched. The CDR3 sequence is 19 residues long. The germline V gene encodes CDR1 MGHRA and CDR2 YSYEKL. The DNA of the CDR3 is TGCGCCAGCAGCCAAGAGGTGGGACTAGCGGGAGTCTTGGCCGGGGAGCTGTTTTTT. This gives the protein CASSQEVGLAGVLAGELFF.

The rearrangement joins TRBV30 to TRBJ2-7; 10 positions agree with TRBD1. The CDR3 runs to 15 residues. CDR1 GTSNPN and CDR2 SVGIG come from the germline V gene (reference sequence). Unmatched junction bases numbered 11, after V lost 5 bases and J lost 4 bases. The CDR3 loop is CAWALWDRGTYEQYF. DNA for the CDR3: TGTGCCTGGGCCCTTTGGGACAGGGGAACTTACGAGCAGTACTTC.

The chain uses TRBV19 and TRBJ2-1; TRBD2 matches 7 bases. The germline gives CDR1 LNHDA, CDR2 SQIVND (reference sequence). This CDR3 region has 17 residues. J gave up 10 bases and V 7 bases, and 22 bases lay outside the gene matches. The chain's CDR3 is CASTPRQSESGAGEQFF. In nucleotides, the CDR3 is TGTGCCAGTACCCCTAGACAGAGCGAAAGTGGAGCGGGGGAGCAGTTCTTC.

The chain has TRBV21-1 and TRBJ2-3; the table assigns TRBD2, which was not confirmed against the DNA. TRBV21-1 is assigned pseudogene status. The CDR3 totals 15 residues. Written as DNA, the CDR3 is TGTGCCAGCAGCAAAGGATGGGGGGGCGCAGATACGCAGTATTTT. The encoded protein is CASSKGWGGADTQYF.

The CDR3 nucleotides are TGTGCCAGCAGCGTTAGGGCTAGCGGGCTCTACGAGCAGTACTTC. Its translation: CASSVRASGLYEQYF. This chain links TRBV27 with TRBJ2-7, with 8 bases that match TRBD2. V lost 6 bases, J lost 3 bases, and 10 bases stayed unmatched. In germline, CDR1 is MNHEY, CDR2 SMNVEV (reference sequence). This CDR3 has 15 residues.

The chain couples TRBV7-8 to TRBJ2-5; a possible D gene is TRBD1 (5 bases). This CDR3 spans 15 amino acids. V shed 7 bases and J shed 1 base, with 16 bases lying between them. Germline V gene data show CDR1 as SGHVS and CDR2 as FQNEAQ. CDR3: CASTPGRRPQETQYF. DNA of the CDR3: TGTGCCAGCACCCCAGGGCGACGGCCCCAAGAGACCCAGTACTTC.

The chain couples TRBV7-2 to TRBJ2-5, with D possibly matching TRBD1 (6 bases). This CDR3 has 13 amino acids. The germline V gene has CDR1 SGHTA and CDR2 FQGNSA. The germline V and J ends were trimmed by 4 bases and 5 bases, with 11 bases remaining between them. CDR3 in amino acids: CASSWGQVETQYF. The CDR3 DNA is TGTGCCAGCAGCTGGGGGCAAGTGGAGACCCAGTACTTC.

This rearrangement joins TRBV2 to TRBJ2-3, with D possibly being TRBD2 (6 bases). The CDR3 has 15 residues. V was clipped by 2 bases and J by 8 bases, with 17 bases between them. Germline CDR1 reads SNHLY; CDR2 reads FYNNEI. DNA for the CDR3: TGTGCCAGCAGTGAACTGAACCGGGAGAAGGTTACGCAGTATTTT. It codes for CASSELNREKVTQYF.

The V gene is TRBV11-1, the J gene TRBJ2-7; weak D call: TRBD1 (5 bases). V was cut by 5 bases and J by 1 base, with 21 bases left in between. There are 17 residues in the CDR3. Germline-derived CDR1 and CDR2 are SGHAT and FQDESV (reference sequence). The CDR3 DNA reads as TGTGCCAGCAGCAAAACCCTTGACAGCCTAGGATCCTACGAGCAGTACTTC. Protein product: CASSKTLDSLGSYEQYF.

The rearrangement links TRBV7-9 to TRBJ1-5, with TRBD1 matching over 7 bases. Germline CDR1 reads SEHNR; CDR2 reads FQNEAQ (reference sequence). V was clipped by 0 bases and J by 5 bases; unmatched bases: 7. This CDR3 is 16 amino acids long. CDR3 in amino acids: CASSLANRGSDQPQHF. The CDR3 DNA sequence: TGTGCCAGCAGCTTAGCTAACAGGGGCAGTGATCAGCCCCAGCATTTT.

This clone was seen a handful of times. The chain couples TRBV7-3 to TRBJ2-5; 12 nucleotides align to TRBD2. The CDR3 contains 17 residues. Germline CDR1 reads SGHTA; CDR2 reads FQGTGA. V gave up 4 bases and J gave up 1 base; unmatched junction bases: 7. CDR3 sequence reads: CASSYWGLAGRQETQYF. DNA for the CDR3: TGTGCCAGCAGCTACTGGGGACTAGCGGGTCGCCAAGAGACCCAGTACTTC. Complete variable domain (other parts from reference TRBV7-3 and TRBJ2-5): GAGVSQTPSNKVTEKGKYVELRCDPISGHTALYWYRQSLGQGPEFLIYFQGTGAADDSGLPNDRFFAVRPEGSVSTLKIQRTERGDSAVYLCASSYWGLAGRQETQYFGPGTRLLVL.

The J gene is TRBJ2-1, the V gene TRBV11-3; D is uncertain. CDR1 is SGHNT, CDR2 YENEEA, per germline. V gave up 5 bases and J gave up 0 bases, with 14 bases separating them. The CDR3 loop spans 16 amino acids. CDR3 DNA: TGTGCCAGCAGCCCACCCGGACGGAGCTCCTACAATGAGCAGTTCTTC. It encodes CASSPPGRSSYNEQFF.

This CDR3 reads CASSPGSSYNEQFF. The CDR3, as DNA: TGTGCCAGCAGTCCAGGGAGCTCCTACAATGAGCAGTTCTTC. The chain links TRBV28 to TRBJ2-1; D tentatively reads TRBD1 or TRBD2 (5 bases each). CDR1 is MDHEN and CDR2 is SYDVKM in the germline V gene. The ends were cut back, 5 bases at V and 0 bases at J, with 8 bases in the middle. The CDR3 sequence is 14 residues long.

The chain carries TRBV4-1 and TRBJ2-7; no clear D gene. The CDR3 loop spans 15 amino acids. With 0 bases removed from V and 0 bases from J, the gap between germline ends came to 9 bases. The V gene's germline CDR1 is MGHRA and CDR2 YSYEKL. The CDR3 sequence is CASSQDQVSSYEQYF. The CDR3 coding sequence is TGCGCCAGCAGCCAAGACCAGGTTAGCTCCTACGAGCAGTACTTC.

The rearrangement uses TRBV27 and TRBJ1-4; 10 positions match TRBD1. Per the germline V gene, CDR1 is MNHEY and CDR2 is SMNVEV (reference sequence). J lost 4 bases, V lost 5 bases, and 7 bases had no gene match. The CDR3 spans 16 residues. The CDR3 reads CASSVGQGRYNEKLFF. The CDR3 nucleotides are TGTGCCAGCAGTGTGGGACAGGGGCGATATAATGAAAAACTGTTTTTT.

CDR3: CASRGQGHEQFF. CDR3 sequence (DNA): TGTGCCAGTAGAGGACAGGGACACGAGCAGTTCTTC. The gene calls are TRBV19 and TRBJ2-1; 8 bases fit TRBD1. J lost 10 bases, V lost 6 bases, and 5 bases had no gene match. The CDR3 is 12 residues long. The germline gives CDR1 LNHDA, CDR2 SQIVND (reference sequence).

The CDR3 reads CASSRGRTTDTQYF. The CDR3 DNA reads as TGTGCCAGCAGCCGGGGACGGACCACAGATACGCAGTATTTT. The V gene is TRBV11-3, the J gene TRBJ2-3; D is perhaps TRBD1 or TRBD2 (5 bases each). The ends were cut back, 5 bases at V and 2 bases at J, with 11 bases in the middle. CDR1 is SGHNT, CDR2 YENEEA, per germline. The CDR3 runs 14 residues.

Only one count was recorded for this clone. V and J are TRBV6-5 and TRBJ1-2; possibly TRBD1 for D (5 bases). V lost 2 bases and J lost 3, with 10 bases in between. This CDR3 has 14 residues. Germline loops: CDR1 MNHEY, CDR2 SVGAGI. DNA of the CDR3: TGTGCCAGCAGTTACCTTTTGGGGGACTATGGCTACACCTTC. Its protein is CASSYLLGDYGYTF.

The chain recombines TRBV6-1 with TRBJ2-1; the D is unclear. The CDR3 sequence is 10 residues long. V was cut by 3 bases and J by 15 bases, with 9 bases left in between. Germline V gene sequence: CDR1 MNHNS, CDR2 SASEGT. The CDR3 loop reads CASSDITSFF. The CDR3 DNA follows: TGTGCCAGCAGTGATATCACCTCGTTCTTC.

This sequence joins TRBV19 and TRBJ2-7, with TRBD1 matching over 9 bases. V trimming: 4 bases; J trimming: 1 base; junction bases outside the gene matches: 14. The germline V gene has CDR1 LNHDA and CDR2 SQIVND (reference sequence). The CDR3 is 18 amino acids. The CDR3 sequence is CASSTRPGTGRRSYEQYF. CDR3 bases: TGTGCCAGTAGTACCCGTCCCGGGACAGGGCGGAGGTCCTACGAGCAGTACTTC.

V usage is TRBV9 and J usage is TRBJ1-5; D not certain. The CDR3 spans 15 residues. V lost 0 bases and J lost 2, with 9 bases in between. Germline values: CDR1 SGDLS, CDR2 YYNGEE. Written as DNA, the CDR3 is TGTGCCAGCAGCGTAGATCCCTATGGCAATCAGCCCCAGCATTTT. Translation gives CASSVDPYGNQPQHF.

This clone was seen a handful of times. This chain uses TRBV18 with TRBJ2-7; 9 positions match TRBD1. The CDR3 contains 14 residues. Germline V CDR1 and CDR2: KGHSH, LQKENI. J lost 2 bases, V lost 4 bases, and 3 bases had no gene match. The CDR3 nucleotides read TGTGCCAGCTCACGGGGACAGGGAGCCTACGAGCAGTACTTC. Translation: CASSRGQGAYEQYF.

V is TRBV19 and J is TRBJ2-3, with D perhaps assigned TRBD1 or TRBD2 (5 bases each). The CDR3 runs to 13 residues. CDR1 and CDR2 from the germline V gene are LNHDA and SQIVND (reference sequence). V was trimmed by 5 bases and J by 6 bases, leaving 12 bases between them. The CDR3 is CASSFRDLDTQYF. DNA for the CDR3: TGTGCCAGTAGTTTCCGGGACCTCGATACGCAGTATTTT.